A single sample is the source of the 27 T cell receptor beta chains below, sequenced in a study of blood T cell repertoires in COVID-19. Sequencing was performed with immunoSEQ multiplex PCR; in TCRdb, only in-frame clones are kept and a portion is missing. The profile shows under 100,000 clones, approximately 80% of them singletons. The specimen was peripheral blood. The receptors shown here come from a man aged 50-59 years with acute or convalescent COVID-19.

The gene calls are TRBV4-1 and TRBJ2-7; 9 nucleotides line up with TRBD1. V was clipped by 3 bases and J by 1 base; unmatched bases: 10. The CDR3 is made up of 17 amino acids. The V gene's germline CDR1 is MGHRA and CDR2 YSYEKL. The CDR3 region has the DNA TGCGCCAGCAGCCATTCCTCGACAGGGGGATATTCCTACGAGCAGTACTTC. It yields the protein CASSHSSTGGYSYEQYF.

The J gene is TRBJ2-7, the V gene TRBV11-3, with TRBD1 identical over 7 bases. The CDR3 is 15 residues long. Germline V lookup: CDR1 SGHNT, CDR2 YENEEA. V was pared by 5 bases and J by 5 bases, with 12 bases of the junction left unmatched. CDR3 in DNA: TGTGCCAGCAGCCGAAGGGGTGACAGGGCCGACGAGCAGTACTTC. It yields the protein CASSRRGDRADEQYF.

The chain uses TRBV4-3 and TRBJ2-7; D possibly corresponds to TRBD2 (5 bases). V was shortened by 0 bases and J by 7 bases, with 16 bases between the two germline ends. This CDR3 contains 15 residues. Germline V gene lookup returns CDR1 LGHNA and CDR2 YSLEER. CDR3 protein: CASSQDGLSPLEQYF. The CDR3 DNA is TGCGCCAGCAGCCAAGACGGACTCTCACCTTTGGAGCAGTACTTC.

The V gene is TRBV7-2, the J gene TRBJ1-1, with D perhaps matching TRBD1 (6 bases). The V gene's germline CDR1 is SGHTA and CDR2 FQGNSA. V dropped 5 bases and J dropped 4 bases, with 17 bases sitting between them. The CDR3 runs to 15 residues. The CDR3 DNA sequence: TGTGCCAGCAGCAAGAACAGGGAAGGGGGCACTGAAGCTTTCTTT. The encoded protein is CASSKNREGGTEAFF.

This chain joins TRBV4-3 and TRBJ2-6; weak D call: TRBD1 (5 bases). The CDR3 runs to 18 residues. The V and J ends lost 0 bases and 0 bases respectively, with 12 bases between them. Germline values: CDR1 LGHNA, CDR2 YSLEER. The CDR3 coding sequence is TGCGCCAGCAGCCAAGAGCTCACAGGACACTCTGGGGCCAACGTCCTGACTTTC. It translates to CASSQELTGHSGANVLTF.

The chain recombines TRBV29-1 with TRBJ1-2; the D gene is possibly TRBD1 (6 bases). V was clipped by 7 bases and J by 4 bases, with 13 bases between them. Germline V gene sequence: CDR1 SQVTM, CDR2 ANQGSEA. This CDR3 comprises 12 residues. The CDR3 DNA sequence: TGCAGCGGGATACAGGGAGTCTATGGCTACACCTTC. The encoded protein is CSGIQGVYGYTF.

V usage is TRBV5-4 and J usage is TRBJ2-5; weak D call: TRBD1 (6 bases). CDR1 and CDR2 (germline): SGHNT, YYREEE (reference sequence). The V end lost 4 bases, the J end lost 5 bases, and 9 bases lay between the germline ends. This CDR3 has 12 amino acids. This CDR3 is CASSLDRETQYF. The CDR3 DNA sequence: TGTGCCAGCAGCCTCGACAGGGAGACCCAGTACTTC.

Written as DNA, the CDR3 is TGTGCCAGCAGCCACGGACTAGCGGGAGGCCTAACCTACGAGCAGTACTTC. Protein: CASSHGLAGGLTYEQYF. V usage is TRBV28 and J usage is TRBJ2-7; 14 positions agree with TRBD2. The length of the CDR3 is 17 residues. Germline CDR1 reads MDHEN; CDR2 reads SYDVKM. The junction had 9 bases not matched to a gene; V was cut back by 6 bases and J by 2 bases.

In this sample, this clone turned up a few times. The CDR3 DNA sequence: TGTGCCAGCAGCTTAGGCCCAACGGAAAGAGGCTACGAGCAGTACTTC. Translated, it gives CASSLGPTERGYEQYF. The rearrangement links TRBV7-2 to TRBJ2-7; no reliable D call. V was cut by 1 base and J by 3 bases, with 16 bases left in between. The CDR3 is 16 residues long. Germline CDR1 is SGHTA and CDR2 is FQGNSA.

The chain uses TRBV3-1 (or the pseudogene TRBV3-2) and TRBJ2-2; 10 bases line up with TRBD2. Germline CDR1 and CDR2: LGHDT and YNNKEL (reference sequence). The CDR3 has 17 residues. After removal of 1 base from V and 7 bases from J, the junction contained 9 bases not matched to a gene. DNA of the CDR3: TGTGCCAGCAGCCAAGTATCGCTAGCGGGAGCTTACGGGGAGCTGTTTTTT. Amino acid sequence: CASSQVSLAGAYGELFF.

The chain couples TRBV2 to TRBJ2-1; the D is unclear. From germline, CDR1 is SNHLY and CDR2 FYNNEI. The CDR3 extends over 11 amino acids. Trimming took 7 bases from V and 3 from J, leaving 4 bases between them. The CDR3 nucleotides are TGTGCCAGCAATCTCTACAATGAGCAGTTCTTC. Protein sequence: CASNLYNEQFF.

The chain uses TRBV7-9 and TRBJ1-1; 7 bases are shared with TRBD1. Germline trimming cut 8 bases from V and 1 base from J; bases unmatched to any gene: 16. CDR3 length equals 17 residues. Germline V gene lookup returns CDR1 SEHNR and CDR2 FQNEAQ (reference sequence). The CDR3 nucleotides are TGTGCCAGCCATCAACGGTGGGACAGCGACGGGAACACTGAAGCTTTCTTT. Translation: CASHQRWDSDGNTEAFF.

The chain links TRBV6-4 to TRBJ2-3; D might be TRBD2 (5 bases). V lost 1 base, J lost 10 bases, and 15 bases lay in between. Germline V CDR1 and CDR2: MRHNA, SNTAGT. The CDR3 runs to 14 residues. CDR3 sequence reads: CASSDLLGSRPQYF. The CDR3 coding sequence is TGTGCCAGCAGTGACTTACTAGGCTCTAGGCCGCAGTATTTT.

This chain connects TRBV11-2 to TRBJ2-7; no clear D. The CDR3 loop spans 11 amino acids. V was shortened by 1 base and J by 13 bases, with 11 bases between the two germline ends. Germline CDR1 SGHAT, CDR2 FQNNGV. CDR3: CASSLGAPFYF. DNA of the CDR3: TGTGCCAGCAGCTTAGGGGCTCCATTTTACTTC.

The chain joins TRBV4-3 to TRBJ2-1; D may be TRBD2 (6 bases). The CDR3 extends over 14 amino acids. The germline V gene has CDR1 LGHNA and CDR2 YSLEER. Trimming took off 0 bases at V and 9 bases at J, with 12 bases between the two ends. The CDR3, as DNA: TGCGCCAGCAGCCAAGATACAGGAGCGGGTGAGCAGTTCTTC. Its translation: CASSQDTGAGEQFF.

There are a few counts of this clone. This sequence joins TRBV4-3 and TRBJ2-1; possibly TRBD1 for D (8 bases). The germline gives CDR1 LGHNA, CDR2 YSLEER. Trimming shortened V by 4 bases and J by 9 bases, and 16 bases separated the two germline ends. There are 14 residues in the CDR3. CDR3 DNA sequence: TGCGCCAGCAGCCCAGGACAGGGAGGGATTGAGCAGTTCTTC. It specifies CASSPGQGGIEQFF.

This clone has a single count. The CDR3 region has the DNA TGTGCCAGCAGCCAAGACTCCGGGAGCGCGAACACCGGGGAGCTGTTTTTT. This encodes CASSQDSGSANTGELFF. The V call is TRBV14, the J call TRBJ2-2, with D perhaps TRBD2 (6 bases). V was trimmed by 0 bases and J by 0 bases, leaving 11 bases between them. This CDR3 contains 17 residues. Germline assignment: CDR1 SGHDN and CDR2 FVKESK. Full variable domain (remainder filled in from reference TRBV14 and TRBJ2-2): EAGVTQFPSHSVIEKGQTVTLRCDPISGHDNLYWYRRVMGKEIKFLLHFVKESKQDESGMPNNRFLAERTGGTYSTLKVQPAELEDSGVYFCASSQDSGSANTGELFFGEGSRLTVL.

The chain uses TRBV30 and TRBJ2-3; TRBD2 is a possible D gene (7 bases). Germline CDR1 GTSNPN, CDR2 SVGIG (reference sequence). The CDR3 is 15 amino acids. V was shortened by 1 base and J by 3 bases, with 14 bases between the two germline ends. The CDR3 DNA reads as TGTGCCTGGAGTGAGGGGGGGGGTACGACAGATACGCAGTATTTT. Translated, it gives CAWSEGGGTTDTQYF.

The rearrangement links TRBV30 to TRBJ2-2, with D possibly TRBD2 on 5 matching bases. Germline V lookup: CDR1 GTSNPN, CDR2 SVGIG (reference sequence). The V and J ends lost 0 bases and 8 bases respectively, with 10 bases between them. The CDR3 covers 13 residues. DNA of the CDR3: TGTGCCTGGAGTGTTCGGGGTCCGGGGGAGCTGTTTTTT. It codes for CAWSVRGPGELFF.

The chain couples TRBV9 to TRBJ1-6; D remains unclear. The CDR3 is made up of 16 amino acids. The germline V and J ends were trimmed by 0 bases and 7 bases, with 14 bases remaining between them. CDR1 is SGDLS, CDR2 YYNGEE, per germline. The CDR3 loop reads CASSVAPGEHNSPLHF. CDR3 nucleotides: TGTGCCAGCAGCGTAGCGCCCGGGGAACACAATTCACCCCTCCACTTT.

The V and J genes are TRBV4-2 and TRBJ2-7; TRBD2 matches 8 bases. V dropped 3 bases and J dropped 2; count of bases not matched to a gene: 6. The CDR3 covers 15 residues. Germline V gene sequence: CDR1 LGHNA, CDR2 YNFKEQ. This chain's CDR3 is CASSQATSGPYEQYF. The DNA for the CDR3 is TGTGCCAGCAGCCAGGCCACTAGCGGTCCCTACGAGCAGTACTTC.

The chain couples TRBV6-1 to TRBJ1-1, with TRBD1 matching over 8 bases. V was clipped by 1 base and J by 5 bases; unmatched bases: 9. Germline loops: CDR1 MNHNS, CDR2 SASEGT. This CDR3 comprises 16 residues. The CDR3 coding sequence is TGTGCCAGCAGTGAAGTCGGGCAGGGGGCAAGGACTGAAGCTTTCTTT. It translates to CASSEVGQGARTEAFF.

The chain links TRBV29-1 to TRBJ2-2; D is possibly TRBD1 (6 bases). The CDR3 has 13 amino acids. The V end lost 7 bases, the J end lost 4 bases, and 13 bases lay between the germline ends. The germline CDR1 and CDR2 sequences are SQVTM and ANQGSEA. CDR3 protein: CSASMDSTGELFF. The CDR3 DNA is TGCAGCGCCTCTATGGACAGCACCGGGGAGCTGTTTTTT.

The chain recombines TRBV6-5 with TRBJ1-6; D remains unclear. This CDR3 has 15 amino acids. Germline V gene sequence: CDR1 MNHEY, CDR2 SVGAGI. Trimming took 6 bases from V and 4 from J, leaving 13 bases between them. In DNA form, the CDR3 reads TGTGCCAGCAGCCGGGAGAATCCTTATAATTCACCCCTCCACTTT. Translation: CASSRENPYNSPLHF.

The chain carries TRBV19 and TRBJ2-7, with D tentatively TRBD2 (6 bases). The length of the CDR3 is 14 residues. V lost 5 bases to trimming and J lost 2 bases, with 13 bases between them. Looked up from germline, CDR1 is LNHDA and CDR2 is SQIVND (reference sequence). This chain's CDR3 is CASSARDWTYEQYF. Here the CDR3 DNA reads TGTGCCAGTAGTGCCCGGGACTGGACCTACGAGCAGTACTTC.

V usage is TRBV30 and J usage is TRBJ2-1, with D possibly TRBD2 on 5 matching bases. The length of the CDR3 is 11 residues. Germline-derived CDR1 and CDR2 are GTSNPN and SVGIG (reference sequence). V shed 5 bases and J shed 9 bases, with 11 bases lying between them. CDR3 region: CAWDLGVEQFF. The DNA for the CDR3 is TGTGCCTGGGACCTCGGGGTTGAGCAGTTCTTC.

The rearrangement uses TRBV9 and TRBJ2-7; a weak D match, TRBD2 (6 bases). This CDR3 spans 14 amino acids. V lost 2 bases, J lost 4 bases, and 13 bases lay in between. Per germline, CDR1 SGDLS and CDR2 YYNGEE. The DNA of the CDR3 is TGTGCCAGCAGCGTCGGGACTGGGACTTACGAGCAGTACTTC. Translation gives CASSVGTGTYEQYF.